This TCR beta chain was sequenced for a study of CD8 T cells in Susac syndrome. Losses at the gene ends were 2 bases for V and 3 bases for J; bases not matched to a gene: 4. CDR3 length: 17 amino acids. Germline V gives CDR1 MNHEY, CDR2 SVGEGT. Peripheral blood CD8+ and CD4+ T cells were profiled by TCR beta sequencing. Negative isolation yielded CD8+ and CD4+ T cells; FACS enriched TEMRA cells. RNA was extracted with the RNeasy kit, and a quantity of about 0.45 to 1 ug was reverse transcribed using random hexamers. The authors amplified TCR beta CDR3 across 54 Vbeta and 13 Jbeta using immunoSEQ multiplex PCR. MiXCR, run by TCRdb on the immunoSEQ multiplex PCR reads, gives a single entry per CDR3 protein. The sample has about 440,000 distinct CDR3 sequences, approximately 89% seen once.

The sample was CD8+ T cells from PBMCs. This rearrangement joins TRBV6-2 or TRBV6-3 to TRBJ2-1, with TRBD2 matching over 13 bases. The origin of this receptor is a human donor with multiple sclerosis. CDR3 sequence reads: CASSYLGTSGIYNEQFF. In DNA form, the CDR3 reads TGTGCCAGCAGTTACCTGGGGACTAGCGGGATCTACAATGAGCAGTTCTTC.